The 13 T cell receptor beta chains below were found in one sample sequenced in a study of blood T cell repertoires in COVID-19. Sequencing was performed with immunoSEQ multiplex PCR; in TCRdb, only in-frame clones are kept and a portion is missing. This repertoire shows 300,000 to 500,000 clones, around nine tenths found once; its top ten account for roughly 0.97%. Sequencing input: PBMCs or T cells enriched from blood (not recorded which). The source is a woman aged 25 to 39 with acute COVID-19.

The DNA of the CDR3 is TGTGCCAGTAGTATCGCCGGGACAGGGAGCTCCTACGAGCAGTACTTC. Translating gives CASSIAGTGSSYEQYF. The J gene is TRBJ2-7, the V gene TRBV19; 9 bases map to TRBD1. This CDR3 region has 16 residues. Per germline, CDR1 LNHDA and CDR2 SQIVND (reference sequence). Losses at the gene ends were 3 bases for V and 0 bases for J; bases not matched to a gene: 6.

The chain combines TRBV2 with TRBJ1-3; the D gene is possibly TRBD1 (5 bases). Per germline, CDR1 SNHLY and CDR2 FYNNEI. The V gene lost 4 bases and the J gene lost 1 base, with 14 bases spanning the gap. The CDR3 totals 16 residues. In DNA form, the CDR3 reads TGTGCCAGCAGTGGGAGGGGAGAGTTATCTGGAAACACCATATATTTT. Translated: CASSGRGELSGNTIYF.

The chain employs TRBV7-9 and TRBJ2-5, with 12 bases lining up with TRBD2. Germline V gives CDR1 SEHNR, CDR2 FQNEAQ (reference sequence). The CDR3 totals 15 residues. Trimming removed 4 bases from V and 5 bases from J; junction bases left unmatched: 5. The CDR3 DNA sequence: TGTGCCAGCAGCTCAGGACTAGCGGGGATGGAGACCCAGTACTTC. Its protein is CASSSGLAGMETQYF.

The chain joins TRBV7-9 to TRBJ1-2, with 9 bases fitting TRBD1. Germline CDR1 SEHNR, CDR2 FQNEAQ (reference sequence). After removal of 7 bases from V and 3 bases from J, the junction contained 9 bases not matched to a gene. The CDR3 covers 15 residues. DNA for the CDR3: TGTGCCAGCACCGATACAGGGGGCGCTTACTATGGCTACACCTTC. Encoded protein: CASTDTGGAYYGYTF.

The rearrangement links TRBV6-5 to TRBJ2-2; TRBD1 matches 7 bases. The germline CDR1 and CDR2 sequences are MNHEY and SVGAGI. The CDR3 loop spans 14 amino acids. The junction had 7 bases not matched to a gene; V was cut back by 7 bases and J by 5 bases. In nucleotides, the CDR3 is TGTGCCAGCATTCAGACACAGGGGACCGGGGAGCTGTTTTTT. It codes for CASIQTQGTGELFF.

The gene calls are TRBV6-5 and TRBJ1-1; 7 bases are a match to TRBD1. V lost 2 bases, J lost 4 bases, and 7 bases stayed unmatched. This CDR3 contains 15 residues. Germline CDR1 is MNHEY and CDR2 is SVGAGI. In DNA, the CDR3 is TGTGCCAGCAGTTACGGCGACAGGGTGGGCACTGAAGCTTTCTTT. Protein product: CASSYGDRVGTEAFF.

The CDR3 bases are TGTGCCAGCAGCGGCCGGACTAGCAGATACACAGATACGCAGTATTTT. Protein: CASSGRTSRYTDTQYF. The chain recombines TRBV9 with TRBJ2-3; 8 bases line up with TRBD2. Germline CDR1 reads SGDLS; CDR2 reads YYNGEE. V lost 3 bases to trimming and J lost 2 bases; unmatched junction nucleotides: 8. There are 16 residues in the CDR3.

The chain carries TRBV6-5 and TRBJ2-3; TRBD1 matches 8 bases. The CDR3 sequence is 14 residues long. Trimming removed 5 bases from V and 3 bases from J; junction bases left unmatched: 4. Germline values: CDR1 MNHEY, CDR2 SVGAGI. CDR3 amino acids: CASSPGTGTDTQYF. DNA for the CDR3: TGTGCCAGCAGTCCCGGGACAGGAACAGATACGCAGTATTTT.

The V and J genes are TRBV5-1 and TRBJ2-2; 7 bases fit TRBD1. The CDR3 consists of 15 residues. CDR1 and CDR2 from the germline V gene are SGHRS and YFSETQ. Unmatched junction bases numbered 3, after V lost 3 bases and J lost 1 base. As DNA, the CDR3 is TGCGCCAGCAGCTCGGGGACAGAGAACACCGGGGAGCTGTTTTTT. Translated, it gives CASSSGTENTGELFF.

V gene TRBV9 combines with J gene TRBJ2-5; 8 nucleotides align to TRBD2. J gave up 5 bases and V 0 bases, and 9 bases lay outside the gene matches. CDR1 is SGDLS, CDR2 YYNGEE, per germline. The CDR3 runs 16 residues. DNA for the CDR3: TGTGCCAGCAGCGTAGTCGGGGCGGGGGGCCCCGAGACCCAGTACTTC. Translating gives CASSVVGAGGPETQYF.

The J gene is TRBJ1-5, the V gene TRBV4-1; D possibly corresponds to TRBD1 (6 bases). V shed 0 bases and J shed 4 bases, with 10 bases lying between them. The CDR3 contains 15 residues. Germline V gene data show CDR1 as MGHRA and CDR2 as YSYEKL. The CDR3 DNA is TGCGCCAGCAGCCAAGAGTTGAGGGGGAATCAGCCCCAGCATTTT. Amino acids: CASSQELRGNQPQHF.

The rearrangement uses TRBV7-9 and TRBJ1-2; tentatively, D is TRBD1 (5 bases). The CDR3 covers 14 residues. Trimming cost V 5 bases and J 8 bases, with 18 bases left between them. Germline V lookup: CDR1 SEHNR, CDR2 FQNEAQ (reference sequence). This chain's CDR3 is CASSPDSGGGGYTF. CDR3 coding DNA: TGTGCCAGCAGCCCCGACTCGGGCGGGGGAGGCTACACCTTC.

This clone was observed a single time. CDR3 sequence reads: CASSPPGLHTEAFF. The CDR3 DNA reads as TGTGCCAGCTCACCTCCGGGTCTCCACACTGAAGCTTTCTTT. V is TRBV18 and J is TRBJ1-1; D is ambiguous. CDR1 and CDR2 from the germline V gene are KGHSH and LQKENI. The CDR3 runs to 14 residues. V lost 3 bases, J lost 3 bases, and 11 bases lay in between.